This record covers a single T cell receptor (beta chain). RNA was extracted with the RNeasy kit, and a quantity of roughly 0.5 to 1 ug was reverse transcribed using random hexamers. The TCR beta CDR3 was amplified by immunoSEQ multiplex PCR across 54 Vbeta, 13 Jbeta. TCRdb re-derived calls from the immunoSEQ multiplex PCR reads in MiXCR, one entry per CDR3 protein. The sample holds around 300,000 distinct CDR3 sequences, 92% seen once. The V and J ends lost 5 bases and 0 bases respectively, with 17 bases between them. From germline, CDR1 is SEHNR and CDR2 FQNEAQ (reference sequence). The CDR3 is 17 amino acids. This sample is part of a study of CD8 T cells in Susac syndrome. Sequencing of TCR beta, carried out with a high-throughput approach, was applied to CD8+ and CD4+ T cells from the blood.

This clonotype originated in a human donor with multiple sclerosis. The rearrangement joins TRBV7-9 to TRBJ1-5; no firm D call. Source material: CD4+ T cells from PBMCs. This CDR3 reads CASSPGYTNFSNQPQHF. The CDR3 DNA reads TGTGCCAGCAGCCCGGGTTACACCAATTTTAGCAATCAGCCCCAGCATTTT.